One sample yielded the 5 T cell receptor beta chains listed below, sequenced in a study of shared clonotypes between healthy human individuals. Clones were read by immunoSEQ multiplex PCR, and TCRdb kept only the in-frame ones, dropping some. Seen here are 490,000 or so clones, about 82% observed once, and the top ten hold 10% to 15%. Material for sequencing was PBMCs. These receptors were taken from a middle-aged woman in good health. Some clones in this sample may be carry-over from other donors' samples.

The rearrangement links TRBV19 to TRBJ1-2, with 7 bases aligning to TRBD1. Trimming cost V 7 bases and J 3 bases; bases outside gene matches: 5. The CDR3 is 13 residues long. CDR1 and CDR2 (germline): LNHDA, SQIVND (reference sequence). The CDR3 reads CASTTGYYYGYTF. CDR3 nucleotides: TGTGCCAGTACGACAGGGTATTACTATGGCTACACCTTC. Combining the CDR3 with reference TRBV19 and TRBJ1-2 gives the whole variable domain DGGITQSPKYLFRKEGQNVTLSCEQNLNHDAMYWYRQDPGQGLRLIYYSQIVNDFQKGDIAEGYSVSREKKESFPLTVTSAQKNPTAFYLCASTTGYYYGYTFGSGTRLTVV.

This clone appeared a few times. The rearrangement links TRBV7-2 to TRBJ2-7, with 11 nucleotides matching TRBD1. V trimming: 1 base; J trimming: 2 bases; junction bases outside the gene matches: 7. Germline V gene data show CDR1 as SGHTA and CDR2 as FQGNSA. This CDR3 has 17 residues. CDR3 in DNA: TGTGCCAGCAGCTTAGGGGCTCCGGGACAGGGGGCCTACGAGCAGTACTTC. It encodes CASSLGAPGQGAYEQYF.

The chain is built from TRBV28 and TRBJ1-2; D may be TRBD1 (5 bases). This CDR3 region has 13 residues. Germline V gives CDR1 MDHEN, CDR2 SYDVKM. V dropped 4 bases and J dropped 8 bases, with 14 bases sitting between them. The CDR3 is CASSSPGAGGYTF. The CDR3 bases are TGTGCCAGCAGTTCCCCTGGGGCTGGGGGCTACACCTTC.

This chain uses TRBV4-3 with TRBJ2-7, with 9 positions matching TRBD2. The germline CDR1 and CDR2 sequences are LGHNA and YSLEER. CDR3 size: 16 residues. J lost 1 base, V lost 1 base, and 5 bases had no gene match. CDR3 region: CASSQAIAGDSYEQYF. The CDR3 region has the DNA TGCGCCAGCAGCCAAGCGATAGCGGGAGATTCCTACGAGCAGTACTTC.

J is TRBJ1-2 and V is TRBV7-9, with 7 nucleotides matching TRBD1. Per the germline V gene, CDR1 is SEHNR and CDR2 is FQNEAQ (reference sequence). J lost 3 bases, V lost 5 bases, and 9 bases had no gene match. The CDR3 covers 15 residues. The CDR3 reads CASSPRTGSYYGYTF. The CDR3 coding sequence is TGTGCCAGCAGCCCAAGGACAGGATCCTACTATGGCTACACCTTC.